The 2 T cell receptor beta chains below all came from one sample that was sequenced in a study of CD8 T cells in ankylosing spondylitis. Study-wide points: What appeared characteristic of ankylosing spondylitis blood was a TCR beta motif of eight highly homologous variants.

One entry per CDR3 protein results from TCRdb running MiXCR on the 5' RACE reads. This table has about 420,000 distinct CDR3 sequences, about a fifth appearing once. Their specific antigens are unknown. The material sequenced was blood, either unsorted or a sorted T cell fraction (not recorded which). The receptors originated from a male donor with ankylosing spondylitis.

This clonotype was detected only a few times. The chain employs TRBV7-8 and TRBJ2-3, with 7 bases fitting TRBD1. Germline V lookup: CDR1 SGHVS, CDR2 FQNEAQ. The ends lost 2 bases at V and 6 bases at J; junction bases unmatched: 5. This CDR3 spans 14 amino acids. The CDR3 here is CASSLLTGDDTQYF. DNA for the CDR3: TGTGCCAGCAGCTTATTAACAGGGGACGATACGCAGTATTTT.

This clonotype was seen more than once but under ten times. This chain connects TRBV12-3 or TRBV12-4 to TRBJ1-2; D is unresolved. The CDR3 is made up of 11 amino acids. The germline V and J ends were trimmed by 3 bases and 8 bases, with 7 bases remaining between them. CDR3 DNA sequence: TGTGCCAGCAGTTTCCCGAGGGGCTACACCTTC. This codes for CASSFPRGYTF.